This entry describes one T cell receptor (beta chain). The entry originates in a study of immune evolution from preneoplasia to lung adenocarcinoma. Measured with immunoSEQ multiplex PCR; TCRdb has only the in-frame clones, and not every one. The data contain 4,500 to 5,000 clones, over 60% of them singletons. CDR1 is SGHRS, CDR2 YFSETQ, per germline. The CDR3 runs 13 residues. The junction had 6 bases not matched to a gene; V was cut back by 6 bases and J by 7 bases. The gene calls are TRBV5-1 and TRBJ2-2; 7 bases agree with TRBD1. What was sequenced was FFPE adjacent normal lung tissue. The TCR was taken from a person aged 55-80 years with lung adenocarcinoma. The DNA of the CDR3 is TGCGCCAGCACAATTACAGGGGTCGGGGAGCTGTTTTTT. Translated, it gives CASTITGVGELFF.